This T cell receptor (beta chain) was sequenced in a study of T cells expressing NK-cell markers. Looking at the study overall: HCMV seropositivity characterized seven of the eight sequenced donors, and seronegativity one.

General study points: In roughly six donors, dominant CD3+CD56+NKG2C+ clonotypes ranked among the top 10 CD8+ clonotypes.

With regard to this clonotype: What it binds is unknown.

Generation of TCR beta cDNA was performed by 5'RACE template switching incorporating UMIs. TCRdb re-called the 5' RACE reads and gives one entry per CDR3 protein, without DNA. The sample data list 350,000 to 450,000 distinct CDR3 sequences. The V gene's germline CDR1 is LNHDA and CDR2 SQIVND (reference sequence). This CDR3 is 15 amino acids long. The specimen sequenced was blood T cells: a sorted CD56 or NKG2C T cell subset, CD4+ or CD8+ T cells, or bulk PBMC T cells (not recorded which). V gene TRBV19 combines with J gene TRBJ2-2; no DNA is available, so the TRBD1 call from TCRdb remains unchecked. The sequence was obtained from a man aged 18-75 years in good health. The CDR3 is CASSRDGRPTGELFF.